These 9 T cell receptor beta chains were all obtained from the same sample, sequenced in a study of blood T cell repertoires in COVID-19. TCRdb's copy holds only in-frame clones and misses some; the assay was immunoSEQ multiplex PCR. The table includes about 46,000 clones, more than 85% detected once. The specimen was PBMCs or T cells enriched from blood (not recorded which). These receptors were collected from a woman between 45 and 60 years old who had recovered from COVID-19.

The V call is TRBV19, the J call TRBJ2-2; 7 bases are a match to TRBD1. Trimming removed 1 base from V and 4 bases from J; junction bases left unmatched: 12. The germline gives CDR1 LNHDA, CDR2 SQIVND (reference sequence). The CDR3 has 18 amino acids. The CDR3 nucleotides are TGTGCCAGTAGTATAGGAAAAAGGACAGGTGGCGGCACCGGGGAGCTGTTTTTT. It translates to CASSIGKRTGGGTGELFF.

This rearrangement joins TRBV5-1 to TRBJ2-7; weak D call: TRBD1 (6 bases). This CDR3 is 15 amino acids long. Germline V lookup: CDR1 SGHRS, CDR2 YFSETQ. V was pared by 4 bases and J by 4 bases, with 18 bases between. The CDR3 coding sequence is TGCGCCAGCAGCAAATCGACAGGAGGCCAATACGAGCAGTACTTC. This encodes CASSKSTGGQYEQYF.

V and J are TRBV28 and TRBJ2-1; 9 bases are a match to TRBD1. Trimming removed 0 bases from V and 7 bases from J; junction bases left unmatched: 4. This CDR3 contains 15 residues. The germline gives CDR1 MDHEN, CDR2 SYDVKM. DNA for the CDR3: TGTGCCAGCAGTTTATGGGGGGACAGGGCTAATGAGCAGTTCTTC. Encoded protein: CASSLWGDRANEQFF. Full variable domain (missing parts from reference TRBV28 and TRBJ2-1): DVKVTQSSRYLVKRTGEKVFLECVQDMDHENMFWYRQDPGLGLRLIYFSYDVKMKEKGDIPEGYSVSREKKERFSLILESASTNQTSMYLCASSLWGDRANEQFFGPGTRLTVL.

The rearrangement links TRBV7-9 to TRBJ2-7; 8 nucleotides line up with TRBD1. Germline V gene lookup returns CDR1 SEHNR and CDR2 FQNEAQ (reference sequence). Trimming cost V 5 bases and J 6 bases; bases outside gene matches: 3. The CDR3 spans 12 residues. The CDR3 is CASSRTGFEQYF. The CDR3 DNA is TGTGCCAGCAGCCGGACAGGGTTCGAGCAGTACTTC.

The chain couples TRBV28 to TRBJ2-1; D perhaps matches TRBD2 (6 bases). Looked up from germline, CDR1 is MDHEN and CDR2 is SYDVKM. V was pared by 3 bases and J by 6 bases, with 18 bases between. This CDR3 is 16 amino acids long. The CDR3 DNA sequence: TGTGCCAGCAGTTTTCTCTATAGACTAGGTCGCAATGAGCAGTTCTTC. Translation gives CASSFLYRLGRNEQFF.

The V call is TRBV11-2, the J call TRBJ1-3, with 9 positions matching TRBD1. V lost 5 bases and J lost 4; bases outside the gene matches: 6. Per the germline V gene, CDR1 is SGHAT and CDR2 is FQNNGV. This CDR3 contains 15 residues. CDR3 nucleotide sequence: TGTGCCAGCAGCCGAGACAGGGGGAAAGGAAACACCATATATTTT. This gives the protein CASSRDRGKGNTIYF.

The chain combines TRBV25-1 with TRBJ2-1, with D tentatively TRBD1 (6 bases). CDR1 and CDR2 (germline): MGHDK, SYGVNS. There are 16 residues in the CDR3. V was cut by 4 bases and J by 0 bases, with 13 bases left in between. This chain's CDR3 is CASSATTGFSYNEQFF. The DNA of the CDR3 is TGTGCCAGCAGTGCGACCACAGGGTTCTCCTACAATGAGCAGTTCTTC.

This clone was counted only a few times. The rearrangement links TRBV4-2 to TRBJ2-2; TRBD2 matches 9 bases. The CDR3 has 18 residues. Germline V lookup: CDR1 LGHNA, CDR2 YNFKEQ. The V and J ends lost 3 bases and 5 bases, in that order; junction bases with no gene match: 13. The CDR3 region has the DNA TGTGCCAGCAGCCAGCCGGGACTAGCCGCTCTTTGGACCGGGGAGCTGTTTTTT. Translation gives CASSQPGLAALWTGELFF.

The chain couples TRBV24-1 to TRBJ2-2; 9 nucleotides line up with TRBD2. The V and J ends lost 4 bases and 3 bases, in that order; junction bases with no gene match: 8. The CDR3 loop spans 17 amino acids. Per germline, CDR1 KGHDR and CDR2 SFDVKD. The CDR3 protein is CATSDRGTSWYTGELFF. The CDR3 DNA reads TGTGCCACCAGTGACCGTGGGACTAGCTGGTACACCGGGGAGCTGTTTTTT.